The following is a TCR beta chain sequence with its context. Generated by immunoSEQ multiplex PCR, the TCRdb table keeps only in-frame clones and is missing some. Here the sample spans around 130,000 clones, over 85% being singletons. The sample originates from a study of T cell changes during pregnancy in multiple sclerosis. This sequence originates from a female donor with multiple sclerosis, enrolled in a pregnancy study. This material consisted of peripheral blood, taken before pregnancy.

CDR3 residues: CASRGDGTENQPQHF. CDR3 DNA sequence: TGTGCCAGCAGGGGGGACGGGACAGAAAATCAGCCCCAGCATTTT. The chain is built from TRBV6-1 and TRBJ1-5; 7 nucleotides align to TRBD1. CDR1 is MNHNS, CDR2 SASEGT, per germline. The V segment lost 6 bases and the J segment 4 bases; nucleotides outside the gene matches: 9. The CDR3 totals 15 residues.